The T cell receptor beta chain under discussion was sequenced for a study of blood T cell repertoires in COVID-19. Turning to the study itself: The analysed material was cDNA or gDNA that came from T cells, B-cell-depleted T cells, or PBMCs.

The CDR3 is 15 amino acids. Germline CDR1 and CDR2: SGHTA and FQGNSA. Trimming took 1 base from V and 9 from J; bases not matched to a gene: 5. Under the authors' procedure: How many nucleated cells were present was estimated from reference gene primer amplification. The data were produced by immunoSEQ multiplex PCR, yet TCRdb's version contains in-frame clones alone and is incomplete. V, J and clone size derive from that table, while D and trimming were established from the DNA sequence. Of about 260,000 clones in the sample, roughly 85% were seen once. This sequence joins TRBV7-2 and TRBJ2-2; 10 bases fit TRBD2. The sequence was collected from a human donor in a cohort sampled during active COVID-19. What was sequenced was peripheral blood. In DNA, the CDR3 is TGTGCCAGCAGCTTAGAGTCTAGCGGGAGTAGGGAGCTGTTTTTT. Its protein is CASSLESSGSRELFF. Supplemented by reference TRBV7-2 and TRBJ2-2, the full variable domain reads GAGVSQSPSNKVTEKGKDVELRCDPISGHTALYWYRQSLGQGLEFLIYFQGNSAPDKSGLPSDRFSAERTGGSVSTLTIQRTQQEDSAVYLCASSLESSGSRELFFGEGSRLTVL.